This T cell receptor (beta chain) was sequenced during a study of blood T cell repertoires in COVID-19. Study in general: Sources were T cells, B-cell-depleted T cells, or PBMCs; the material itself was cDNA or gDNA.

In germline, CDR1 is ENHRY, CDR2 SYGVKD. The CDR3 consists of 17 residues. With 6 bases clipped from V and 3 bases from J, the junction kept 15 bases outside the gene matches. Original processing notes: Amplified reference gene primers provided the basis for estimating nucleated cell counts. Some clones are missing from TCRdb's copy, which holds only in-frame ones; the method was immunoSEQ multiplex PCR. That table supplies the V and J calls and clone size; D and trimming were determined from the DNA. The table records roughly 300,000 clones, about 86% of them present only once. The rearrangement joins TRBV10-3 to TRBJ1-2, with 8 bases lining up with TRBD1. This TCR derives from a woman aged 55-75 years with active or convalescent COVID-19. What was sequenced was peripheral blood. The CDR3 DNA reads as TGTGCCATCAGGGACAGGGAAGGAGCCGGTGGGGACTATGGCTACACCTTC. The encoded protein is CAIRDREGAGGDYGYTF.